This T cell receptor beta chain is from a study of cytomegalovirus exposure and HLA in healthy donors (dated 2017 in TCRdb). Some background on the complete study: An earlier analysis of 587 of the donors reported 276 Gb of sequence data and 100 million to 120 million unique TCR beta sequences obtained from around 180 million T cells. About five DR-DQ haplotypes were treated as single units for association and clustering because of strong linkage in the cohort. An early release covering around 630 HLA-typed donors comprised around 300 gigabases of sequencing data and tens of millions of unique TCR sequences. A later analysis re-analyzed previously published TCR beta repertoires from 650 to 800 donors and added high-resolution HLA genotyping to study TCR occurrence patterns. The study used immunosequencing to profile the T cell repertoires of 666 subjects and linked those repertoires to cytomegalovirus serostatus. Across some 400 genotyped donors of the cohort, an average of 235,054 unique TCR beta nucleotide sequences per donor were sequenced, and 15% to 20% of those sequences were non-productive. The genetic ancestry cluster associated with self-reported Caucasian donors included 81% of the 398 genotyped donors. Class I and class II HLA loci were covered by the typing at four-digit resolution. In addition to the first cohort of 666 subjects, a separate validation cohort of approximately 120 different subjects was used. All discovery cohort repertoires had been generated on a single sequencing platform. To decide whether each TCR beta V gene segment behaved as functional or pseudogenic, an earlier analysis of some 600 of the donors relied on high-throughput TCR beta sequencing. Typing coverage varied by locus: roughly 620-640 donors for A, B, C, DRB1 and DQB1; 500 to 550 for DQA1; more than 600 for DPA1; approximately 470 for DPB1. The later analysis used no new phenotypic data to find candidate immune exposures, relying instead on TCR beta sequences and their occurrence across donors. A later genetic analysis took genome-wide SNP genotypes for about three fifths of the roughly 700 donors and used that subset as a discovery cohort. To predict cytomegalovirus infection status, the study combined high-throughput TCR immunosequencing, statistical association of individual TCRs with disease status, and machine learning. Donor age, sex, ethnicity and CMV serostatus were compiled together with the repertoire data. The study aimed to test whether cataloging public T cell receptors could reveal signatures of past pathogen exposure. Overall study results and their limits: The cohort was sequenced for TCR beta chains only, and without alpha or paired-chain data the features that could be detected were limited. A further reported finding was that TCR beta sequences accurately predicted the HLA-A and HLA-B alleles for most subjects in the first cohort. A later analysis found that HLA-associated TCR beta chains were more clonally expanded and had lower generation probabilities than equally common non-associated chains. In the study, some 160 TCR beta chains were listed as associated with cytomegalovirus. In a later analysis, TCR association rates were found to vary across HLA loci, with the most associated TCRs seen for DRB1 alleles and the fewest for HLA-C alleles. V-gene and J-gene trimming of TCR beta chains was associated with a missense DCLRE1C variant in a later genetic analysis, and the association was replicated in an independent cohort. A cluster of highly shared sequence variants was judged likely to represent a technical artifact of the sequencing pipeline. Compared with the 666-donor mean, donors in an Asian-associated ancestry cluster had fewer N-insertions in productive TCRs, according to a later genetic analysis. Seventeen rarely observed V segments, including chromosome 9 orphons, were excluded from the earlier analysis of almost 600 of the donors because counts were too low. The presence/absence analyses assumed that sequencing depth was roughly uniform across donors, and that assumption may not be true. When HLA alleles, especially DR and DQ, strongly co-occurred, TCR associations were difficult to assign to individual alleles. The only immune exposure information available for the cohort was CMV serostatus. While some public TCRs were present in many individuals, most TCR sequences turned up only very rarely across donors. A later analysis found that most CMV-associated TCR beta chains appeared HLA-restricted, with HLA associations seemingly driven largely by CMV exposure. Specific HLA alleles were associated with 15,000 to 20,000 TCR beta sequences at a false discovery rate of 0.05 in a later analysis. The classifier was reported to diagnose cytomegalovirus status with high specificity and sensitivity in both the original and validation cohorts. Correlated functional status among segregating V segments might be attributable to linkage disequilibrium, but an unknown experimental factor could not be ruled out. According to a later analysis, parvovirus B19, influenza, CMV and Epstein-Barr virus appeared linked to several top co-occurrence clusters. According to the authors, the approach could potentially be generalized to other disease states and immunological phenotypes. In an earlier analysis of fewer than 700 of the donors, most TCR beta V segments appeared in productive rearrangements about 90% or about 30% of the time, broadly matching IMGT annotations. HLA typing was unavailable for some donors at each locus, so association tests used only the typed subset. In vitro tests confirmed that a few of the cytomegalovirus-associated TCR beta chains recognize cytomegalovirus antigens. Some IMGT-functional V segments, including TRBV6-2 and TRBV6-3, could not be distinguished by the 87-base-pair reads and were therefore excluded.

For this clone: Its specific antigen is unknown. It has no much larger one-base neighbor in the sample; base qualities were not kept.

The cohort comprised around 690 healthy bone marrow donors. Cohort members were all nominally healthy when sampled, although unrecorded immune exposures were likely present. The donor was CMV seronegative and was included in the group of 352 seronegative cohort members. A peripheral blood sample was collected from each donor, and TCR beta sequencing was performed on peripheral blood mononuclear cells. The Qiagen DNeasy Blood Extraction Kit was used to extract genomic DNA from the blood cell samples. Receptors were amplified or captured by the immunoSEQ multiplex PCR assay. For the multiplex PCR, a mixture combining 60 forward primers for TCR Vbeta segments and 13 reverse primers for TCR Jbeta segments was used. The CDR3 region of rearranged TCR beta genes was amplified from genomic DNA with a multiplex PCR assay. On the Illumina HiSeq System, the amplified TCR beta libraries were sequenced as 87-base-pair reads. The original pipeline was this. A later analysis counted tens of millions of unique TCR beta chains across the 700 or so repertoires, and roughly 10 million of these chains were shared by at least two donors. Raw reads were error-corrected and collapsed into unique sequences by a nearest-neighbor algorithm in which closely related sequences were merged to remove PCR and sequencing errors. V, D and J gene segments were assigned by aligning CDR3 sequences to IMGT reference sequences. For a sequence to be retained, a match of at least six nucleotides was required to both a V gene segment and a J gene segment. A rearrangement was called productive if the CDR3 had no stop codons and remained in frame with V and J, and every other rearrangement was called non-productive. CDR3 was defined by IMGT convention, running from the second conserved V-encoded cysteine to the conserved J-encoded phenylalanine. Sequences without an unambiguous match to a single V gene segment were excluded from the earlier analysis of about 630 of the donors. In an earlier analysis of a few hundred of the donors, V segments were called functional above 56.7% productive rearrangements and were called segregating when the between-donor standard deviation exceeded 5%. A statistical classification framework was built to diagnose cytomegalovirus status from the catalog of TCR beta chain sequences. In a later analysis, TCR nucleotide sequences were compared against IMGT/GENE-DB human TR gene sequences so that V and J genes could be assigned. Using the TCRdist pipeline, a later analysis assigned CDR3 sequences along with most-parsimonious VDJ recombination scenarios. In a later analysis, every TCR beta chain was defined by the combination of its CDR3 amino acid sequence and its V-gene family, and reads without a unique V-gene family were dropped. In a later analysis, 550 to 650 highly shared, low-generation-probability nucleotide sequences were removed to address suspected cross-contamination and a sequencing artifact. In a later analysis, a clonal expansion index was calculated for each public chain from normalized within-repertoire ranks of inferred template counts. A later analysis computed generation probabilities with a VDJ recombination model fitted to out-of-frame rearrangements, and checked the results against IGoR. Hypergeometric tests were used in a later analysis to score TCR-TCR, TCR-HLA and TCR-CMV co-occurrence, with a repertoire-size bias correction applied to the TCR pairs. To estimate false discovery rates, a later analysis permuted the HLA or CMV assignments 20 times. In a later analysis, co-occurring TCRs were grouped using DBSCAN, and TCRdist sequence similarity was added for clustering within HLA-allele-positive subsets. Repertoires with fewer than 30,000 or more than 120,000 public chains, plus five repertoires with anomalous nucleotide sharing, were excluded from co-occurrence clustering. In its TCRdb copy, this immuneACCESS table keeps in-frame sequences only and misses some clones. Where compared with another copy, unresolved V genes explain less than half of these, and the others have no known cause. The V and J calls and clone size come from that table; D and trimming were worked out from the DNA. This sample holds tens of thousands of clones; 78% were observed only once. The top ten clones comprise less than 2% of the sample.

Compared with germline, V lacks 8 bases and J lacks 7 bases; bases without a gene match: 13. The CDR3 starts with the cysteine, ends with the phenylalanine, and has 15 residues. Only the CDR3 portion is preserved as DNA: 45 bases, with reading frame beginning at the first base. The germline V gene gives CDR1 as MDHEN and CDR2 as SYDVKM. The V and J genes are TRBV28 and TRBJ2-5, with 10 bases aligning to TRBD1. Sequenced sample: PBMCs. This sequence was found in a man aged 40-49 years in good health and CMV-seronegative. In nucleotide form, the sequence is TGTGCCAGCGGTGCACCGGGACAGGGGACCGTGACCCAGTACTTC. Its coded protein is CASGAPGQGTVTQYF.